This is a list of T cell receptor beta chains from one sample in a study of CD8+ T cells in alopecia areata. Method: immunoSEQ multiplex PCR; TCRdb's copy keeps in-frame clones and lacks some. Among 130,000 to 150,000 clones, approximately 45% were seen once, and the ten largest hold approximately 6.8%. The sequencing input was CD4+ T cells sorted from blood. The receptors originated from a human donor with alopecia areata. CDR3s include the opening cysteine and the closing phenylalanine or tryptophan.

j_call v_call cdr3_aa
TRBJ2-7 TRBV7-9 CASSRPGLASGEQYF
TRBJ2-1 TRBV15 CATSRGDRAYNEQFF
TRBJ1-1 TRBV25-1 CASSSRAEAFF
TRBJ2-1 TRBV14 CASSQGGDHYNEQFF
TRBJ2-7 TRBV5-1 CASSRAEEQYF
TRBJ1-4 TRBV6-5 CASSYSQATNEKLFF
TRBJ2-3 TRBV29-1 CSVESAGGHTDTQYF
TRBJ2-5 TRBV29-1 CSVAVEQETQYF
TRBJ2-5 TRBV7-9 CASSLDLEVLETQYF
TRBJ2-7 TRBV23-1 CASSHNGGSSYEQYF
TRBJ2-7 TRBV27 CASSSRLAPREQYF
TRBJ2-3 TRBV4-1 CASSQFRETDTQYF
TRBJ1-2 TRBV29-1 CSVERAMGGYTF
TRBJ2-5 TRBV10-1 CASSEWTGTEETQYF
TRBJ2-1 TRBV5-1 CASSLYPSGSLNEQFF
TRBJ2-5 TRBV5-1 CASSLASLAGFETQYF
TRBJ2-1 TRBV11-2 CASRAPGRDNEQFF
TRBJ1-1 TRBV9 CASSVGSMGTEAFF
TRBJ1-1 TRBV29-1 CSVDQSGTNTEAFF
TRBJ2-1 TRBV14 CASSQLGRLEIEQFF
TRBJ2-7 TRBV5-4 CASSLDGRTYEQYF
TRBJ2-1 TRBV9 CAGASGGFNEQFF
TRBJ2-1 TRBV7-9 CASSLGLLNEQFF
TRBJ2-1 TRBV7-9 CASSPPEGTYNEQFF
TRBJ1-1 TRBV30 CAWRADGQGGTEAFF
TRBJ2-7 TRBV25-1 CASSAGTGSWEQYF